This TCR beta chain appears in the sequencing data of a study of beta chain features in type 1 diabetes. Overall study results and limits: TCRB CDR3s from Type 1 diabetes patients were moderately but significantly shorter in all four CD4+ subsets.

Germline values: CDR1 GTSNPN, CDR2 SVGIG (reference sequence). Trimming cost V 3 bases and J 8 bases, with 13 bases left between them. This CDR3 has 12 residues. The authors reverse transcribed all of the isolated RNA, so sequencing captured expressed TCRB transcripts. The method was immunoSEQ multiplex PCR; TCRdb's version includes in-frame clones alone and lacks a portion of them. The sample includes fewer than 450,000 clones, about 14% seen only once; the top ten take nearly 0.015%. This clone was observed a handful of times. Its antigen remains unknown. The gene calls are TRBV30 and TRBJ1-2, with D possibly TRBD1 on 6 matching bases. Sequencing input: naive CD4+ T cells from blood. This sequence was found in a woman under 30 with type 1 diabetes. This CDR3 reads CAWRSDSAGYTF. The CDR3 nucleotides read TGTGCCTGGAGATCGGACAGTGCGGGCTACACCTTC.